The 10 T cell receptor beta chains given below trace back to one sample, sequenced in a study of spatial heterogeneity in lung cancer. MiXCR, run by TCRdb on the 5' RACE reads, gives a single entry per CDR3 protein. The sample includes some 41,000 distinct CDR3 sequences, approximately 7% of them seen just once. Time point here: sample taken at primary tumor resection. The authors sequenced whole RNA from tumor, nontumor lung or frozen PBMC without sorting. The input for sequencing was PBMCs, taken at surgery. The receptor source for this set is a female donor with early-stage non-small cell lung cancer.

This clonotype was seen a handful of times. The rearrangement uses TRBV13 and TRBJ1-5; TRBD1 is a possible D gene (5 bases). The CDR3 is 14 residues long. V was pared by 5 bases and J by 1 base, with 9 bases between. Germline CDR1 and CDR2: PRHDT and FYEKMQ (reference sequence). CDR3 DNA: TGTGCCAGCAGCAGGGGCAGAAGCAATCAGCCCCAGCATTTT. Amino acids: CASSRGRSNQPQHF. Together with reference TRBV13 and TRBJ1-5, the CDR3 gives the full variable domain: AAGVIQSPRHLIKEKRETATLKCYPIPRHDTVYWYQQGPGQDPQFLISFYEKMQSDKGSIPDRFSAQQFSDYHSELNMSSLELGDSALYFCASSRGRSNQPQHFGDGTRLSIL.

This clonotype was detected ten times or more. V usage is TRBV7-9 and J usage is TRBJ1-1; TRBD1 agrees at 12 bases. Germline values: CDR1 SEHNR, CDR2 FQNEAQ (reference sequence). After removal of 1 base from V and 8 bases from J, the junction contained 5 bases not matched to a gene. The CDR3 runs 15 residues. The CDR3: CASSLVAGQGAEAFF. The CDR3 coding sequence is TGTGCCAGCAGCTTAGTCGCGGGACAGGGGGCGGAAGCTTTCTTT.

This clonotype appeared many times. The V gene is TRBV3-1, the J gene TRBJ2-5; 7 bases are shared with TRBD2. Germline loops: CDR1 LGHDT, CDR2 YNNKEL (reference sequence). The CDR3 has 14 amino acids. J gave up 4 bases and V 4 bases, and 6 bases lay outside the gene matches. The chain's CDR3 is CASSPRTRGETQYF. The CDR3 DNA reads as TGTGCCAGCAGCCCCCGGACTAGAGGAGAGACCCAGTACTTC.

In regard to this clonotype: This clone may be a read error of a much larger clone one base away. This likely comes from a read error, as the CDR3 has no conserved phenylalanine or tryptophan at its end. This sequence joins TRBV6-2 or TRBV6-3 and TRBJ2-3; TRBD2 matches at 11 bases. With 6 bases clipped from V and 6 bases from J, the junction kept 8 bases outside the gene matches. Germline lookup yields CDR1 MNHEY and CDR2 SVGEGT. CDR3 size: 15 residues. CDR3 DNA: TGTGCCAGCAGGTATAGCGGGGGGGCCGCGGATACGCAGTATTTG. It specifies CASRYSGGAADTQYL.

There are many counts of this clonotype. This chain uses TRBV18 with TRBJ2-5; TRBD2 agrees at 8 bases. The germline V gene has CDR1 KGHSH and CDR2 LQKENI. The CDR3 extends over 15 amino acids. Trimming cost V 3 bases and J 1 base; bases outside gene matches: 4. The CDR3 reads CASSPRLAGQETQYF. DNA of the CDR3: TGTGCCAGCTCACCCCGGCTAGCGGGCCAAGAGACCCAGTACTTC. The full variable domain, with the rest looked up from reference TRBV18 and TRBJ2-5, is NAGVMQNPRHLVRRRGQEARLRCSPMKGHSHVYWYRQLPEEGLKFMVYLQKENIIDESGMPKERFSAEFPKEGPSILRIQQVVRGDSAAYFCASSPRLAGQETQYFGPGTRLLVL.

This clonotype was counted ten times or more. This chain connects TRBV6-2 or TRBV6-3 to TRBJ1-2, with 9 bases lining up with TRBD1. V was clipped by 3 bases and J by 2 bases; unmatched bases: 7. The germline CDR1 and CDR2 sequences are MNHEY and SVGEGT. The CDR3 covers 16 residues. This chain's CDR3 is CASSYAQGARNYGYTF. The DNA for the CDR3 is TGTGCCAGCAGTTATGCACAGGGGGCGAGGAACTATGGCTACACCTTC.

This clonotype was seen more than once but under ten times. The chain combines TRBV11-2 with TRBJ2-3; D unclear. Per germline, CDR1 SGHAT and CDR2 FQNNGV. Trimming took off 3 bases at V and 2 bases at J, with 15 bases between the two ends. There are 16 residues in the CDR3. This CDR3 is CASSFFSVGSTDTQYF. CDR3 nucleotides: TGTGCCAGCAGCTTCTTTTCGGTAGGGTCCACAGATACGCAGTATTTT.

This chain links TRBV5-4 with TRBJ1-1; D gene uncertain. The CDR3 covers 13 residues. Trimming removed 4 bases from V and 10 bases from J, with 17 bases in between. From germline, CDR1 is SGHNT and CDR2 YYREEE (reference sequence). The CDR3 region is CASSQQWAAAAFF. CDR3 DNA: TGTGCCAGCAGCCAGCAGTGGGCAGCTGCAGCTTTCTTT.

The V gene is TRBV5-1, the J gene TRBJ2-5; a weak D match, TRBD2 (5 bases). Germline V gene data show CDR1 as SGHRS and CDR2 as YFSETQ. Trimming cost V 0 bases and J 1 base, with 7 bases left between them. This CDR3 comprises 14 residues. The CDR3 loop is CASSLGAAQETQYF. Here the CDR3 DNA reads TGCGCCAGCAGCTTGGGAGCGGCCCAAGAGACCCAGTACTTC.

This clonotype was picked up a small number of times. The chain couples TRBV12-3 or TRBV12-4 to TRBJ1-2; D is uncertain. The CDR3 runs 12 residues. V was clipped by 3 bases and J by 7 bases, with 9 bases between them. CDR3 sequence (DNA): TGTGCCAGCAGTTTTCTGGGCGCTGGCTACACCTTC. It yields the protein CASSFLGAGYTF.